This T cell receptor beta chain was sequenced during a study of neurological immune-mediated disorders. Study-wide findings and caveats: One related-CDR3 cluster, which may be a signature, held the repertoires of 18 of 34 multiple sclerosis patients after phylogenetic grouping. The multiple sclerosis repertoire cluster had no association with any clinical or MRI feature. In HTLV-1-associated myelopathy, TCR clonal expansion was greatest, whereas multiple sclerosis had the least, falling below healthy controls.

The CDR3 totals 15 residues. CDR1 and CDR2 from the germline V gene are SGHTA and FQGTGA. Germline trimming cut 6 bases from V and 4 bases from J; bases unmatched to any gene: 7. This clonotype has ten or more counts. Its antigen is currently unknown. The cDNA was synthesized by means of template-switch 5'RACE, which was carried out with 10-nucleotide random UMIs. One entry per CDR3 protein, called by TCRdb with MiXCR from the 5' RACE reads. The table records more than 45,000 distinct CDR3 sequences, about 3.7% of them present only once. The sequenced material came from PBMCs. The chain is built from TRBV7-3 and TRBJ2-1; 9 bases line up with TRBD2. The sequence was collected from a man in his forties with multiple sclerosis. CDR3 in DNA: TGTGCCAGCAGTCGGACTAGCGACCCTTACAATGAGCAGTTCTTC. The encoded protein is CASSRTSDPYNEQFF. Full variable domain (remainder filled in from reference TRBV7-3 and TRBJ2-1): GAGVSQTPSNKVTEKGKYVELRCDPISGHTALYWYRQSLGQGPEFLIYFQGTGAADDSGLPNDRFFAVRPEGSVSTLKIQRTERGDSAVYLCASSRTSDPYNEQFFGPGTRLTVL.